Listed below are T cell receptor beta chains from one sample, sequenced in a study of T cell repertoires in cytomegalovirus infection. In TCRdb, the reads were re-called with MiXCR into one record per CDR3 protein. The sample includes around 81,000 distinct CDR3 sequences, 35% to 45% of them seen just once. These receptors have no known antigen. This specimen consisted of CD8+ T cells from cultured PBMCs, obtained from culture after CMV antigen stimulation. These receptors all come from a human donor in good health (CMV status not recorded). Some clones in this sample may be carry-over from other donors' samples. The CDR3 runs from the conserved cysteine through the conserved F or W. D genes are given only for firm matches. Clone size is shown for a subset of rows, as once, few, many or a class of expanded clone.

V gene,clone size,J gene,D gene,CDR3 length,CDR3 DNA,CDR3 protein
TRBV12-3/TRBV12-4,.,TRBJ2-3,TRBD2,16,TGTGCCAGCAGCGGACTAGCGGGAGGGCGAGCAGATACGCAGTATTTT,CASSGLAGGRADTQYF
TRBV7-2,.,TRBJ2-7,.,14,TGTGCCAGCAGCTTCCCGGGTCCCTGGAACGAGCAGTACTTC,CASSFPGPWNEQYF
TRBV5-1,.,TRBJ2-2,.,14,TGCGCCAGCATAGCCGGCGACGGGACCGGGGAGCTGTTTTTT,CASIAGDGTGELFF
TRBV5-4,few,TRBJ2-3,.,15,TGTGCCAGCAGCCCCCGGGGGGCGGGCACAGATACGCAGTATTTT,CASSPRGAGTDTQYF
TRBV6-1,few,TRBJ1-5,.,14,TGTGCCACCAGGGACATCTTTAGCAATCAGCCCCAGCATTTT,CATRDIFSNQPQHF
TRBV27,few,TRBJ1-3,.,16,TGTGCCAGCAGCCCCACCGGTCAAGGCTTTGGAAACACCATATATTTT,CASSPTGQGFGNTIYF
TRBV29-1,.,TRBJ2-7,TRBD1,15,TGCAGCGTTGGGGGAGGACAGGGGGGCTCCTACGAGCAGTACTTC,CSVGGGQGGSYEQYF
TRBV19,once,TRBJ2-1,.,17,TGTGCCAGTAGTATAAGGGGTGAGGACAGACACTACAATGAGCAGTTCTTC,CASSIRGEDRHYNEQFF
TRBV6-5,few,TRBJ2-2,.,16,TGTGCCAGCAGTTATTCGGGCTTTAGGAACACCGGGGAGCTGTTTTTT,CASSYSGFRNTGELFF
TRBV6-5,once,TRBJ2-1,.,14,TGTGCCAGCAGTTACTCAGGAGGGGCCAATGAGCAGTTCTTC,CASSYSGGANEQFF
TRBV7-9,few,TRBJ2-5,TRBD2,17,TGTGCCAGCAGCCCCCTCCTTTCTCCGGGGGGGGAAGAGACCCAGTACTTC,CASSPLLSPGGEETQYF
TRBV7-9,few,TRBJ2-5,TRBD1,17,TGTGCCAGCAGCTCAACCTCCGCGACAGGGAACCAAGAGACCCAGTACTTC,CASSSTSATGNQETQYF
TRBV7-8,.,TRBJ1-2,.,15,TGTGCCAGCAGCTTAGTTTACAGGCCCGTGGAGGGCTACACCTTC,CASSLVYRPVEGYTF
TRBV7-2,many,TRBJ1-1,.,13,TGTGCCAGCAGCTTAGCGGCGACAGGTGAAGCTTTCTTT,CASSLAATGEAFF
TRBV7-6,.,TRBJ1-5,.,13,TGTGCCAGCAGCTCCGCCCGGTATCAGCCCCAGCATTTT,CASSSARYQPQHF
TRBV4-1,.,TRBJ2-7,TRBD1,15,TGCGCCAGCAGCCAAAACCGGGACAGGGTCTACGAGCAGTACTTC,CASSQNRDRVYEQYF
TRBV11-1,.,TRBJ2-1,TRBD2,16,TGTGCCAGCAGCTTAAGCGGGACCACCTCCTACAATGAGCAGTTCTTC,CASSLSGTTSYNEQFF
TRBV6-2/TRBV6-3,.,TRBJ2-2,.,12,TGTGCCAGCAGTTATATGTCCGGGGAGCTGTTTTTT,CASSYMSGELFF
TRBV4-3,.,TRBJ1-5,.,15,TGCGCCAGCAGCCAAGATTGGGGTAGCAATCAGCCCCAGCATTTT,CASSQDWGSNQPQHF
TRBV7-3,.,TRBJ2-3,.,12,TGTGCCAGCAGCTTAGGGCAGCAAGGGGAGTATTTT,CASSLGQQGEYF
TRBV9,.,TRBJ2-1,TRBD2,15,TGTGCCAGCAGCGTAGACGGCGGGGCGGGGGGGGAGCAGTTCTTC,CASSVDGGAGGEQFF
TRBV5-6,.,TRBJ2-3,TRBD2,13,TGTGCCAGCAGCTCAAGCGGGGCAGATACGCAGTATTTT,CASSSSGADTQYF
TRBV7-6,many,TRBJ2-1,TRBD2,16,TGTGCCAGCAGCTTAGATGCTAGCGGGGTCTACAATGAGCAGTTCTTC,CASSLDASGVYNEQFF
TRBV7-8,few,TRBJ1-6,.,16,TGTGCCAGCAGCCTTAAGAACGCAGCGAACAATTCACCCCTCCACTTT,CASSLKNAANNSPLHF
TRBV7-6,.,TRBJ2-1,.,14,TGTGCCAGCAGCTTTCCTTACAGGGACAATGAGCAGTTCTTC,CASSFPYRDNEQFF
TRBV27,.,TRBJ1-5,.,13,TGTGCCAGCAGTAAACAGTGGAGGCAGCCCCAGCATTTT,CASSKQWRQPQHF
TRBV6-6,.,TRBJ1-2,TRBD1,15,TGTGCCAGCAGTTACTCCACCGGGACAGGAGACGGCTACACCTTC,CASSYSTGTGDGYTF
TRBV7-2,.,TRBJ1-1,.,13,TGTGCCAGCAGCTTAGAGGGGGGCACTGAAGCTTTCTTT,CASSLEGGTEAFF
TRBV28,many,TRBJ1-1,.,12,TGTGCCAGCAGTTTATTAAGGATTGAAGCTTTCTTT,CASSLLRIEAFF
TRBV7-2,.,TRBJ1-2,.,13,TGTGCCAGCAGCTTTACGTCCGTTTATGGCTACACCTTC,CASSFTSVYGYTF
TRBV10-3,few,TRBJ2-7,.,11,TGTGCCATCAGTTTGGGCTACGAGCAGTACTTC,CAISLGYEQYF